These T cell receptor beta chains were read from a single sample in a study of CD8 T cells in Susac syndrome. MiXCR, run by TCRdb on the immunoSEQ multiplex PCR reads, gives a single entry per CDR3 protein. The data hold roughly 140,000 distinct CDR3 sequences, with 94% observed a single time. Source material: CD8+ T cells from PBMCs. Receptors originate from a human donor in good health. CDR3s include the opening cysteine and the closing phenylalanine or tryptophan. D genes are given only for firm matches. Size is omitted from some rows. Given values are once, few, many or a class for expanded clones.

CDR3 protein	CDR3 DNA	D gene	V gene	J gene	clone size
CSARRLHADRVNTEAFF	TGCAGTGCTAGAAGGTTACACGCGGACAGAGTGAACACTGAAGCTTTCTTT	NA	TRBV20-1	TRBJ1-1	NA
CSVEEGTVNTGELFF	TGCAGCGTTGAAGAGGGGACAGTCAACACCGGGGAGCTGTTTTTT	TRBD1	TRBV29-1	TRBJ2-2	NA
CASSLSWGRGQFF	TGTGCCAGCAGTTTATCCTGGGGGAGAGGTCAGTTCTTC	NA	TRBV27	TRBJ2-1	NA
CASSLELAGYEQYF	TGTGCCAGCAGCTTAGAACTAGCGGGATACGAGCAGTACTTC	TRBD2	TRBV11-2	TRBJ2-7	NA
CSVRDPTDTQYF	TGCAGCGTCCGGGACCCCACAGATACGCAGTATTTT	NA	TRBV29-1	TRBJ2-3	NA
CTSRGGRQHYEQYF	TGCACCAGCAGGGGCGGGAGGCAGCACTACGAGCAGTACTTC	NA	TRBV1	TRBJ2-7	NA
CASSSGLAGADEQFF	TGTGCTAGCAGCTCCGGACTAGCGGGAGCTGATGAGCAGTTCTTC	TRBD2	TRBV7-7	TRBJ2-1	NA
CSVVLAGPSSYNEQFF	TGCAGCGTTGTATTAGCGGGGCCATCCTCCTACAATGAGCAGTTCTTC	TRBD2	TRBV29-1	TRBJ2-1	NA
CASRGRRSSYNEQFF	TGTGCCAGCAGGGGGAGGCGGAGCTCCTACAATGAGCAGTTCTTC	NA	TRBV5-6	TRBJ2-1	NA
CASSLTREFTDTQYF	TGTGCCAGCAGCTTAACGCGGGAGTTCACAGATACGCAGTATTTT	TRBD2	TRBV13	TRBJ2-3	few
CASSSGTFGADTQYF	TGCGCCAGCAGCTCCGGGACTTTCGGCGCAGATACGCAGTATTTT	NA	TRBV5-1	TRBJ2-3	NA
CATSNTGSGANVLTF	TGTGCCACCAGCAATACAGGCTCTGGGGCCAACGTCCTGACTTTC	NA	TRBV24-1	TRBJ2-6	NA
CASRQLAGGGEQFF	TGTGCCAGTCGGCAATTAGCGGGAGGTGGCGAGCAGTTCTTC	TRBD2	TRBV2	TRBJ2-1	NA
CASSPQGGQETQYF	TGTGCCAGCAGCCCGCAGGGGGGGCAAGAGACCCAGTACTTC	NA	TRBV9	TRBJ2-5	NA
CSASPGGSRQAFF	TGCAGTGCTAGCCCCGGCGGGTCCAGGCAAGCTTTCTTT	NA	TRBV20-1	TRBJ1-1	NA
CASSLDRYWPGGETQYF	TGTGCCAGCAGCCTAGACAGATACTGGCCCGGGGGAGAGACCCAGTACTTC	NA	TRBV7-9	TRBJ2-5	NA
CASSQDPFRERNYGYTF	TGCGCCAGCAGCCAAGATCCCTTTAGGGAAAGGAACTATGGCTACACCTTC	NA	TRBV4-3	TRBJ1-2	NA
CASRTSGQETQYF	TGTGCCAGCAGAACTAGCGGCCAAGAGACCCAGTACTTC	TRBD2	TRBV3-1	TRBJ2-5	NA
CAWSSTTGIHEQYF	TGTGCCTGGAGTTCTACCACAGGGATCCACGAGCAGTACTTC	NA	TRBV30	TRBJ2-7	NA
CASSLVAISGANVLTF	TGTGCCAGCAGTTTAGTCGCTATCTCTGGGGCCAACGTCCTGACTTTC	NA	TRBV27	TRBJ2-6	NA
CASSSLPPTGGMYEQYF	TGTGCCAGCAGTTCCCTACCCCCGACAGGGGGCATGTACGAGCAGTACTTC	TRBD1	TRBV27	TRBJ2-7	NA
CASSPVGTVAYGYTF	TGTGCCAGCAGTCCGGTCGGGACAGTAGCTTATGGCTACACCTTC	TRBD1	TRBV6-2/TRBV6-3	TRBJ1-2	NA
CASSLPGAHNQPQHF	TGTGCCAGCAGTTTACCCGGAGCGCACAATCAGCCCCAGCATTTT	NA	TRBV28	TRBJ1-5	NA
CASIERWSDTQYF	TGTGCCAGCATCGAACGGTGGTCAGATACGCAGTATTTT	NA	TRBV7-9	TRBJ2-3	NA
CASSSLWGGLDNEQFF	TGTGCCAGCAGCTCCTTGTGGGGGGGCCTCGACAATGAGCAGTTCTTC	NA	TRBV7-2	TRBJ2-1	NA
CASSVNRNTEAFF	TGTGCCAGCAGCGTAAACCGGAACACTGAAGCTTTCTTT	NA	TRBV9	TRBJ1-1	NA
CATGHTGELFF	TGTGCCACCGGGCACACCGGGGAGCTGTTTTTT	NA	TRBV15	TRBJ2-2	NA
CASSLTLGVDTQYF	TGTGCCAGCAGTTTGACCCTCGGGGTAGATACGCAGTATTTT	NA	TRBV27	TRBJ2-3	NA
CASSMGPGGSETQYF	TGTGCCAGCAGCATGGGACCGGGTGGTAGTGAGACCCAGTACTTC	NA	TRBV5-4	TRBJ2-5	once
CASSPLTAAQMDTQYF	TGTGCCAGCAGCCCACTCACGGCCGCCCAAATGGATACGCAGTATTTT	NA	TRBV3-1	TRBJ2-3	NA
CASSVEWTPYEQYF	TGTGCCAGCAGCGTAGAATGGACTCCCTACGAGCAGTACTTC	NA	TRBV9	TRBJ2-7	NA
CATSRETSGRGTDTQYF	TGTGCCACCAGCAGAGAAACTAGCGGGAGGGGCACAGATACGCAGTATTTT	TRBD2	TRBV15	TRBJ2-3	NA
CASSPDWHNEQFF	TGTGCCAGCAGTCCTGACTGGCACAATGAGCAGTTCTTC	NA	TRBV6-5	TRBJ2-1	NA
CASSLDALSSGRAKSYEQYF	TGTGCCAGCAGCTTAGATGCCCTTTCTAGCGGGAGGGCCAAAAGCTACGAGCAGTACTTC	TRBD2	TRBV11-3	TRBJ2-7	once
CASSPQRQGYEQYF	TGTGCCAGCAGCCCCCAAAGACAAGGCTACGAGCAGTACTTC	NA	TRBV3-1	TRBJ2-7	once
CASSLAGMLLDEQFF	TGTGCCAGCAGCTTAGCAGGGATGTTACTGGATGAGCAGTTCTTC	NA	TRBV13	TRBJ2-1	NA
CASLREHPHEQFF	TGTGCCAGCTTGCGGGAGCATCCTCATGAGCAGTTCTTC	TRBD2	TRBV28	TRBJ2-1	once
CASSPEARYYNEQFF	TGTGCCAGCTCACCAGAGGCACGTTATTACAATGAGCAGTTCTTC	NA	TRBV18	TRBJ2-1	NA
CASTPDSEAEQYF	TGCGCCAGTACCCCGGACAGCGAAGCCGAGCAGTACTTC	NA	TRBV5-1	TRBJ2-7	NA
CASSQFAGLYEQYF	TGTGCCAGCAGCCAATTCGCAGGGCTGTACGAGCAGTACTTC	NA	TRBV4-2	TRBJ2-7	NA
CASSQGVGEGYEQYF	TGTGCCAGCAGCCAAGGTGTAGGGGAAGGCTACGAGCAGTACTTC	NA	TRBV14	TRBJ2-7	NA
CASSLAGLDTDTQYF	TGTGCCAGCAGTTTAGCGGGGTTAGACACAGATACGCAGTATTTT	TRBD2	TRBV2	TRBJ2-3	NA